The rows below give T cell receptor beta chains drawn from one sample of a study of blood T cell repertoires in COVID-19. Method: immunoSEQ multiplex PCR; TCRdb's copy keeps in-frame clones and lacks some. The sample consists of under 250,000 clones, about four fifths of them appearing once. The sample was PBMCs or T cells enriched from blood (not recorded which). The receptors come from a woman aged 50 to 60 who had been exposed to COVID-19. The CDR3 runs from the conserved cysteine through the conserved F or W. Each record gives: V gene, D gene, J gene, clone size, CDR3 DNA, CDR3 protein. D genes are given only for firm matches. For some rows the clone size is stated as once, few or many, or as a class when expanded; others skip it.

>TRBV2|NA|TRBJ2-3|few
TGTGCCAGCAGTGGTAGTGGGGGGGGCCTGGGAACAGATACGCAGTATTTT
CASSGSGGGLGTDTQYF
>TRBV6-5|NA|TRBJ1-2|NA
TGTGCCAGCAACCGCCAGGGAGGTATTGGTGGCTACACCTTC
CASNRQGGIGGYTF
>TRBV10-3|TRBD1|TRBJ1-3|few
TGTGCCATCAGTGGACAGGGGTTCTCTGGAAACACCATATATTTT
CAISGQGFSGNTIYF
>TRBV7-2|NA|TRBJ2-2|NA
TGTGCCAGCACCTCCCGGAACACCGGGGAGCTGTTTTTT
CASTSRNTGELFF
>TRBV29-1|NA|TRBJ2-5|NA
TGCAGCGTTGATAAGGGGCTACAATCAGAGACCCAGTACTTC
CSVDKGLQSETQYF
>TRBV7-9|TRBD1|TRBJ2-5|few
TGTGCCAGCAGCTCGGACAGGGCTCGCGAGACCCAGTACTTC
CASSSDRARETQYF
>TRBV24-1|NA|TRBJ2-5|NA
TGTGCCACCAGTGCCCGAGGGGGAGAGACCCAGTACTTC
CATSARGGETQYF
>TRBV11-2|NA|TRBJ1-1|few
TGTGCCAGCAGCCTTGACCTCGGACAGCCCAAGGCTTTCTTT
CASSLDLGQPKAFF
>TRBV4-1|NA|TRBJ2-7|NA
TGCGCCAGCAGCCAAGATAGCCCCGACAGTTCTTCCTACGAGCAGTACTTC
CASSQDSPDSSSYEQYF
>TRBV7-9|NA|TRBJ1-1|NA
TGTGCCAGCAGCTTAGTCTCGGGTGCTGAAGCTTTCTTT
CASSLVSGAEAFF
>TRBV12-3/TRBV12-4|NA|TRBJ2-1|NA
TGTGCCAGCAGTTCCTATAGCAGCAATGAGCAGTTCTTC
CASSSYSSNEQFF
>TRBV3-1/TRBV3-2|NA|TRBJ1-2|NA
TGTGCCAGCAGCCAAGAGGGGGCCCGGGGCTATGGCTACACCTTC
CASSQEGARGYGYTF
>TRBV4-3|NA|TRBJ1-6|NA
TGCGCCAGCAGCCAATCCAGGAATTCACCCCTCCACTTT
CASSQSRNSPLHF
>TRBV12-3/TRBV12-4|NA|TRBJ1-1|NA
TGTGCCAGCAGTTTAGACGGGAACACTGAAGCTTTCTTT
CASSLDGNTEAFF
>TRBV10-3|NA|TRBJ1-1|NA
TGTGCCATCAGGGGGAGGGGGGAAGAAGCTTTCTTT
CAIRGRGEEAFF
>TRBV2|TRBD1|TRBJ1-1|NA
TGTGCCAGCAGGCGGGACAGTGAAGCTTTCTTT
CASRRDSEAFF
>TRBV10-2|TRBD1|TRBJ1-6|NA
TGCGCCAGCAAGACAGGGGAATATAATTCACCCCTCCACTTT
CASKTGEYNSPLHF
>TRBV19|TRBD2|TRBJ2-1|once
TGTGCCAGTAGTATAGTTGGGGGGGGAGACAATGAGCAGTTCTTC
CASSIVGGGDNEQFF
>TRBV5-1|NA|TRBJ1-2|NA
TGCGCCAGCAGCTTGGATTACAGGGATGGCTACACCTTC
CASSLDYRDGYTF
>TRBV29-1|NA|TRBJ2-3|NA
TGCAGCGTTGAAGTAGGCACAGATACGCAGTATTTT
CSVEVGTDTQYF
>TRBV24-1|NA|TRBJ1-2|NA
TGTGCCACCAGTGATTCCAGGGTTCTCTATGGCTACACCTTC
CATSDSRVLYGYTF
>TRBV6-5|TRBD2|TRBJ2-5|NA
TGTGCCAGCAGGTCTGGGAGGGACGGAAAGACCCAGTACTTC
CASRSGRDGKTQYF
>TRBV13|TRBD1|TRBJ2-1|NA
TGTGCCAGCAGCTCAAGCCTGGGACAGAATGAGCAGTTCTTC
CASSSSLGQNEQFF
>TRBV7-2|NA|TRBJ1-1|NA
TGTGCCAGCAGCTTATTGTCGGGGGGCACTGAAGCTTTCTTT
CASSLLSGGTEAFF
>TRBV29-1|NA|TRBJ2-5|NA
TGCAGCGTTGAAGAAGGGAGAGGGCAGACCCAGTACTTC
CSVEEGRGQTQYF
>TRBV29-1|TRBD1|TRBJ2-5|NA
TGCAGCGTTGTCTGGACAGGGGGCAGGTGGGGTGAAGAGACCCAGTACTTC
CSVVWTGGRWGEETQYF
>TRBV28|NA|TRBJ1-1|NA
TGTGCCAGCACCCCCCTGGACAGATTGAACACTGAAGCTTTCTTT
CASTPLDRLNTEAFF
>TRBV30|TRBD1|TRBJ2-5|NA
TGTGCCTGGAGTGTTGGACAGGGCACCCAAGAGACCCAGTACTTC
CAWSVGQGTQETQYF
>TRBV13|TRBD1|TRBJ1-4|NA
TGTGCCAGCAGCGGGGGGACAGTAGGGGAAAAACTGTTTTTT
CASSGGTVGEKLFF
>TRBV30|TRBD2|TRBJ2-7|NA
TGTGCCTGGAGTGAACTCGGGGGGGGCAACGAGCAGTACTTC
CAWSELGGGNEQYF
>TRBV6-2/TRBV6-3|TRBD1|TRBJ2-7|NA
TGTGCCAGCAGTTACTCCGGGACAGGGCCCTCCTACGAGCAGTACTTC
CASSYSGTGPSYEQYF
>TRBV3-1/TRBV3-2|NA|TRBJ2-7|NA
TGTGCCAGCAGCCATGGGCCCTACGAGCAGTACTTC
CASSHGPYEQYF
>TRBV11-2|TRBD1|TRBJ2-5|NA
TGTGCCAGCAGCTTAACCCCGACAGGGGAGACCCAGTACTTC
CASSLTPTGETQYF
>TRBV4-3|NA|TRBJ1-5|NA
TGCGCCAGCAGCCAAGGGGAGGATCAGCCCCAGCATTTT
CASSQGEDQPQHF
>TRBV4-3|TRBD1|TRBJ1-4|few
TGCGCCAGCAGCCGGTTGGGACAGGAGATGGAAAAACTGTTTTTT
CASSRLGQEMEKLFF
>TRBV10-2|NA|TRBJ1-3|few
TGCGCCAGCAGTGAAGCCGGAAACACCATATATTTT
CASSEAGNTIYF
>TRBV12-3/TRBV12-4|NA|TRBJ2-6|NA
TGTGCCACCCGTGCTCAGGAGGCCAACGTCCTGACTTTC
CATRAQEANVLTF
>TRBV4-1|NA|TRBJ1-3|NA
TGCGCCAGCAGTCAGTCCGGGACAAACGCTGGAAACACCATATATTTT
CASSQSGTNAGNTIYF
>TRBV10-3|NA|TRBJ1-1|NA
TGTGCCATCAGTGAGAACATCAACACTGAAGCTTTCTTT
CAISENINTEAFF
>TRBV9|TRBD1|TRBJ1-6|NA
TGTGCCAGCAGCGGTATCGGGACAGGGCATTCACCCCTCCACTTT
CASSGIGTGHSPLHF
>TRBV19|TRBD1|TRBJ1-2|few
TGTGCCAGCCTAGACAGGGACGACTATGGCTACACCTTC
CASLDRDDYGYTF
>TRBV7-9|NA|TRBJ1-1|NA
TGTGCCAGCAGCTTGGTTGTGGCCAGCGAAGATCCCACTGAAGCTTTCTTT
CASSLVVASEDPTEAFF
>TRBV7-2|NA|TRBJ1-1|NA
TGTGCCAGCAGCTTAAGAGGGAACACTGAAGCTTTCTTT
CASSLRGNTEAFF
>TRBV13|TRBD2|TRBJ2-2|NA
TGTGCCAGCAGCTTGCGTGAGGCGGGGGGGAACACCGGGGAGCTGTTTTTT
CASSLREAGGNTGELFF
>TRBV18|TRBD2|TRBJ2-3|NA
TGTGCCAGCTCACCTCCAGCGGGGGGCCTTTCTAGCACAGATACGCAGTATTTT
CASSPPAGGLSSTDTQYF
>TRBV6-5|NA|TRBJ2-5|NA
TGTGCCAGCAGCCTGGACACCCAAGAGACCCAGTACTTC
CASSLDTQETQYF
>TRBV14|TRBD1|TRBJ1-1|once
TGTGCCAGCAGCCGACAGGGATGGGCCACTGAAGCTTTCTTT
CASSRQGWATEAFF
>TRBV10-3|NA|TRBJ2-3|once
TGTGCCATCAGTGAGTCCGGGACTTTCACAGATACGCAGTATTTT
CAISESGTFTDTQYF
>TRBV10-2|TRBD2|TRBJ2-3|NA
TGCGCCAGCAGTGAGAGGCGGGGAGGGCATACGCAGTATTTT
CASSERRGGHTQYF
>TRBV6-5|NA|TRBJ1-1|NA
TGTGCCAGCAGTACGGGTGGCACTGAAGCTTTCTTT
CASSTGGTEAFF
>TRBV5-4|TRBD1|TRBJ1-1|NA
TGTGCCAGCAGCTTAGGGACAGGAAACACTGAAGCTTTCTTT
CASSLGTGNTEAFF
>TRBV19|TRBD1|TRBJ1-1|NA
TGTGCCAGTAAACAGGGGCCGAACACTGAAGCTTTCTTT
CASKQGPNTEAFF
>TRBV11-2|TRBD1|TRBJ1-1|NA
TGTGCCAGCAGCTTAGTCACGGGACAGGGGTTCTCTGAAGCTTTCTTT
CASSLVTGQGFSEAFF
>TRBV7-8|TRBD1|TRBJ1-6|NA
TGTGCCAGCAGGCGTGAGACAGGGACGGCTTCACCCCTCCACTTT
CASRRETGTASPLHF
>TRBV29-1|NA|TRBJ1-1|NA
TGCAGCGTTGGTCAGACAGTAAACACTGAAGCTTTCTTT
CSVGQTVNTEAFF
>TRBV6-5|TRBD1|TRBJ1-1|NA
TGTGCCAGCAGTATAGGGACAGCTGAAGCTTTCTTT
CASSIGTAEAFF
>TRBV7-6|NA|TRBJ2-1|NA
TGTGCCAGCAGCTTAGCCGATGAGCAGTTCTTC
CASSLADEQFF